These 30 T cell receptor beta chains were all obtained from the same sample, sequenced in a study of T cells after yellow fever vaccination. MiXCR was run by TCRdb on the 5' RACE reads, yielding one entry per CDR3 protein. Altogether about 50,000 distinct CDR3 sequences are present, roughly 7.3% being singletons, with the ten largest covering 28%. The sample was CD8+ T cells sorted from PBMCs, taken approximately 15 days after the first yellow fever vaccination. These receptors all stem from a man younger than 30 who received the YFV17D yellow fever vaccine.

CDR3 DNA sequence: TGTGCCAGTATTCCATCCGGGACACGGCAGTACTTC. As protein: CASIPSGTRQYF. The chain carries TRBV19 and TRBJ2-7, with D possibly TRBD1 on 6 matching bases. V was trimmed by 7 bases and J by 9 bases, leaving 16 bases between them. CDR3 length equals 12 residues. From germline, CDR1 is LNHDA and CDR2 SQIVND (reference sequence).

The chain joins TRBV18 to TRBJ2-2; TRBD1 agrees at 9 bases. Looked up from germline, CDR1 is KGHSH and CDR2 is LQKENI. Trimming at V came to 8 bases and at J to 6 bases, leaving 4 bases not matched to a gene. The CDR3 extends over 13 amino acids. The CDR3, as DNA: TGTGCCAGCCGGGACAGGGAGGCCGGGGAGCTGTTTTTT. Its translation: CASRDREAGELFF.

The chain joins TRBV10-3 to TRBJ2-5, with TRBD1 as a possible D gene (6 bases). This CDR3 is 15 amino acids long. Trimming took off 1 base at V and 1 base at J, with 10 bases between the two ends. The germline V gene encodes CDR1 ENHRY and CDR2 SYGVKD. This chain's CDR3 is CAISEWDTSQETQYF. CDR3 DNA sequence: TGTGCCATCAGTGAGTGGGACACCTCCCAAGAGACCCAGTACTTC.

The rearrangement joins TRBV6-2 or TRBV6-3 to TRBJ2-7; D might be TRBD2 (7 bases). Trimming stripped 2 bases from V and 6 bases from J, with 11 bases between. In germline, CDR1 is MNHEY, CDR2 SVGEGT. The CDR3 loop spans 13 amino acids. The CDR3 sequence is CASSYHREGEQYF. The CDR3 bases are TGTGCCAGCAGTTACCACAGGGAGGGCGAGCAGTACTTC.

This clonotype was seen many times. The rearrangement joins TRBV4-2 to TRBJ2-5; D call uncertain. The V end was cut by 1 base, the J end by 5 bases, with 8 bases between. The CDR3 runs 13 residues. CDR1 LGHNA and CDR2 YNFKEQ come from the germline V gene. Written as DNA, the CDR3 is TGTGCCAGCAGCCAAGGGGCGGTGGAGACCCAGTACTTC. This translates into CASSQGAVETQYF.

This clonotype occurred many times. The rearrangement links TRBV7-2 to TRBJ2-7; 9 nucleotides align to TRBD1. CDR1 is SGHTA and CDR2 is FQGNSA in the germline V gene. The CDR3 sequence is 13 residues long. The junction had 5 bases not matched to a gene; V was cut back by 4 bases and J by 7 bases. CDR3 coding DNA: TGTGCCAGCAGCTCTGGGACAGGGTGGGAGCAGTACTTC. It yields the protein CASSSGTGWEQYF. The full variable domain, in which reference TRBV7-2 and TRBJ2-7 provide the parts outside the CDR3, is GAGVSQSPSNKVTEKGKDVELRCDPISGHTALYWYRQSLGQGLEFLIYFQGNSAPDKSGLPSDRFSAERTGGSVSTLTIQRTQQEDSAVYLCASSSGTGWEQYFGPGTRLTVT.

To note about this clonotype: With a much larger clone just one base away, this may be a read error. This chain links TRBV29-1 with TRBJ2-3, with 7 bases fitting TRBD2. CDR1 SQVTM and CDR2 ANQGSEA come from the germline V gene. J gave up 0 bases and V 2 bases, and 11 bases lay outside the gene matches. The CDR3 spans 17 residues. The CDR3 coding sequence is TGCAGCGTTGAACTAGCGGCGGAGCCCATTAGCACAGATACGCAGTATTTT. It specifies CSVELAAEPISTDTQYF.

This clonotype was recorded many times. The chain has TRBV4-1 and TRBJ2-1; D may be TRBD1 (5 bases). Germline CDR1 reads MGHRA; CDR2 reads YSYEKL. The CDR3 loop spans 15 amino acids. Trimming shortened V by 0 bases and J by 2 bases, and 8 bases separated the two germline ends. The DNA for the CDR3 is TGCGCCAGCAGCCAAGACAGGGTCCCCTACAATGAGCAGTTCTTC. This codes for CASSQDRVPYNEQFF.

This clonotype was detected many times. The V and J genes are TRBV7-9 and TRBJ2-1, with TRBD1 matching 7 bases. The CDR3 has 14 residues. V lost 5 bases, J lost 5 bases, and 6 bases stayed unmatched. Looked up from germline, CDR1 is SEHNR and CDR2 is FQNEAQ (reference sequence). CDR3 sequence reads: CASSNGTVNNEQFF. CDR3 DNA: TGTGCCAGCAGCAACGGGACAGTAAACAATGAGCAGTTCTTC.

This clonotype appeared a few times. The rearrangement joins TRBV7-7 to TRBJ1-5; D is uncertain. The CDR3 is 13 residues long. Germline V gives CDR1 SSHAT, CDR2 FNYEAQ (reference sequence). The V and J ends lost 0 bases and 3 bases respectively, with 3 bases between them. CDR3 in DNA: TGTGCCAGCAGCTTAGCGTTCAATCAGCCCCAGCATTTT. Its translation is CASSLAFNQPQHF. Supplemented by reference TRBV7-7 and TRBJ1-5, the full variable domain reads GAGVSQSPRYKVTKRGQDVTLRCDPISSHATLYWYQQALGQGPEFLTYFNYEAQPDKSGLPSDRFSAERPEGSISTLTIQRTEQRDSAMYRCASSLAFNQPQHFGDGTRLSIL.

In its sample, this clonotype was seen many times. The rearrangement joins TRBV9 to TRBJ2-3; D not resolved. This CDR3 is 13 amino acids long. CDR1 is SGDLS, CDR2 YYNGEE, per germline. Trimming left V 4 bases short and J 0 bases short, with 6 bases between. CDR3: CASSQYSTDTQYF. Written as DNA, the CDR3 is TGTGCCAGCAGCCAATATAGCACAGATACGCAGTATTTT. Drawing the rest from reference TRBV9 and TRBJ2-3, the complete variable domain is DSGVTQTPKHLITATGQRVTLRCSPRSGDLSVYWYQQSLDQGLQFLIQYYNGEERAKGNILERFSAQQFPDLHSELNLSSLELGDSALYFCASSQYSTDTQYFGPGTRLTVL.

This clonotype showed up many times. The genes are TRBV4-3 and TRBJ2-4; D not resolved. Germline CDR1 and CDR2: LGHNA and YSLEER. V was shortened by 1 base and J by 0 bases, with 13 bases between the two germline ends. The CDR3 spans 17 residues. The chain's CDR3 is CASSQVPGELAKNIQYF. CDR3 DNA: TGCGCCAGCAGCCAAGTCCCCGGAGAACTAGCCAAAAACATTCAGTACTTC.

This clonotype was counted a few times. The chain carries TRBV7-9 and TRBJ1-1; D might be TRBD1 (5 bases). Germline V gene lookup returns CDR1 SEHNR and CDR2 FQNEAQ (reference sequence). The V end was cut by 5 bases, the J end by 1 base, with 17 bases between. The CDR3 has 16 amino acids. As DNA, the CDR3 is TGTGCCAGCAGCCGACTCCTAACAGGCCGGAACACTGAAGCTTTCTTT. Translated: CASSRLLTGRNTEAFF.

Remarks on this clonotype: A read error is possible here, since a much larger clone lies one base away. The rearrangement joins TRBV12-3 or TRBV12-4 to TRBJ2-5, with 7 bases lining up with TRBD1. The CDR3 contains 15 residues. After removal of 7 bases from V and 4 bases from J, the junction contained 12 bases not matched to a gene. The CDR3 here is CASTYAGTALETQYF. Written as DNA, the CDR3 is TGTGCCAGCACCTATGCCGGGACAGCGCTAGAGACCCAGTACTTC.

This clonotype has ten or more counts. The chain is built from TRBV11-2 and TRBJ2-3; D possibly corresponds to TRBD1 (5 bases). The germline V gene encodes CDR1 SGHAT and CDR2 FQNNGV. CDR3 length equals 15 residues. V was cut by 1 base and J by 0 bases, with 8 bases left in between. As DNA, the CDR3 is TGTGCCAGCAGCTTAGGACAGATGAGCACAGATACGCAGTATTTT. Translated: CASSLGQMSTDTQYF.

This clonotype was seen many times. V gene TRBV7-8 combines with J gene TRBJ1-5, with no clear D. The CDR3 totals 15 residues. V lost 1 base and J lost 6, with 13 bases in between. The germline V gene encodes CDR1 SGHVS and CDR2 FQNEAQ. CDR3 sequence (DNA): TGTGCCAGCAGCTTAGAGAGCCGAGAATTTCAGCCCCAGCATTTT. This encodes CASSLESREFQPQHF. Looking up the rest from reference TRBV7-8 and TRBJ1-5 gives the full variable domain: GAGVSQSPRYKVAKRGQDVALRCDPISGHVSLFWYQQALGQGPEFLTYFQNEAQLDKSGLPSDRFFAERPEGSVSTLKIQRTQQEDSAVYLCASSLESREFQPQHFGDGTRLSIL.

This clonotype showed up many times. This rearrangement joins TRBV5-1 to TRBJ1-5, with D perhaps TRBD1 (5 bases). The CDR3 covers 15 residues. V was pared by 1 base and J by 5 bases, with 13 bases between. Germline CDR1 reads SGHRS; CDR2 reads YFSETQ. The CDR3 reads CASSLTYGTHQPQHF. CDR3 DNA sequence: TGCGCCAGCAGCTTGACTTACGGGACTCATCAGCCCCAGCATTTT.

This clonotype was counted ten times or more. The CDR3 nucleotides are TGCGCCAGCAGTCAATCTTGGTCGTCCGGGGAGCTGTTTTTT. Encoded protein: CASSQSWSSGELFF. The chain couples TRBV4-1 to TRBJ2-2; D gene ambiguous. The CDR3 is 14 residues long. V was shortened by 6 bases and J by 6 bases, with 14 bases between the two germline ends. The germline V gene has CDR1 MGHRA and CDR2 YSYEKL.

This clonotype was observed many times. The chain couples TRBV27 to TRBJ2-1; 10 bases are shared with TRBD2. The CDR3 loop spans 15 amino acids. Germline-derived CDR1 and CDR2 are MNHEY and SMNVEV (reference sequence). The V and J ends lost 4 bases and 4 bases, in that order; junction bases with no gene match: 4. CDR3 region: CASSSSGGGYNEQFF. The CDR3 DNA reads as TGTGCCAGCAGTTCGAGCGGGGGGGGTTACAATGAGCAGTTCTTC.

This clonotype was seen many times. The chain employs TRBV29-1 and TRBJ2-1; TRBD2 might be the D (6 bases). Germline V CDR1 and CDR2: SQVTM, ANQGSEA. CDR3 length equals 11 residues. The CDR3 DNA sequence: TGCGCCGGGAGCTCCTACAATGAGCAGTTCTTC. It translates to CAGSSYNEQFF.

In its sample, this clonotype was seen many times. The chain has TRBV11-2 and TRBJ2-3, with TRBD2 matching over 10 bases. This CDR3 spans 18 amino acids. V trimming: 4 bases; J trimming: 4 bases; junction bases outside the gene matches: 14. The germline V gene has CDR1 SGHAT and CDR2 FQNNGV. Written as DNA, the CDR3 is TGTGCCAGCAGCTACCCTAGCGGGGGATCCATACCTTCAGATACGCAGTATTTT. Amino acids: CASSYPSGGSIPSDTQYF.

This clonotype was seen many times. The V and J genes are TRBV7-9 and TRBJ2-2, with TRBD2 matching over 12 bases. Germline values: CDR1 SEHNR, CDR2 FQNEAQ (reference sequence). J gave up 6 bases and V 5 bases, and 10 bases lay outside the gene matches. The CDR3 covers 17 residues. In nucleotides, the CDR3 is TGTGCCAGCAGCCTCCGACTAGCGGGGGCCCCAGCCGGGGAGCTGTTTTTT. Protein product: CASSLRLAGAPAGELFF.

This clonotype was observed at least ten times. The chain employs TRBV25-1 and TRBJ2-7; TRBD1 aligns across 9 bases. The CDR3 runs to 13 residues. Germline V gene lookup returns CDR1 MGHDK and CDR2 SYGVNS. The trim removed 1 base at V and 7 bases at J, leaving 2 bases unmatched. The CDR3 loop reads CASSEWTGAEQYF. The CDR3 DNA is TGTGCCAGCAGTGAATGGACAGGGGCTGAGCAGTACTTC.

About this clonotype: A junction boundary mismatches the germline segment, possibly from a read error. The chain recombines TRBV12-3 or TRBV12-4 with TRBJ2-7; 8 bases are a match to TRBD1. The CDR3 spans 15 residues. The CDR3 coding sequence is TGTACCAGCAGTCCCCAGGGGACAGGCGCATACGAGCAGTACTTC. Residues: CTSSPQGTGAYEQYF.

This clonotype was recorded at least ten times. The chain links TRBV7-9 to TRBJ2-5; D possibly uses TRBD1 or TRBD2 (5 bases each). The V gene lost 6 bases and the J gene lost 0 bases, with 14 bases spanning the gap. This CDR3 comprises 15 residues. CDR1 and CDR2 (germline): SEHNR, FQNEAQ (reference sequence). In DNA form, the CDR3 reads TGTGCCAGCAGTCCCTCCGGGGCCAACCAAGAGACCCAGTACTTC. Its protein product is CASSPSGANQETQYF.

The DNA of the CDR3 is TGTGCCAGCAGTCACGCCGCGGGGGGGGAGCAGTTCTTC. Translated, it gives CASSHAAGGEQFF. The chain uses TRBV6-5 and TRBJ2-1; 9 bases map to TRBD2. Germline V gene lookup returns CDR1 MNHEY and CDR2 SVGAGI. The CDR3 spans 13 residues. Trimming took 5 bases from V and 10 from J; bases not matched to a gene: 6.

This clonotype has ten or more counts. This chain joins TRBV6-2 or TRBV6-3 and TRBJ2-4, with D perhaps matching TRBD2 (5 bases). From germline, CDR1 is MNHEY and CDR2 SVGEGT. Trimming left V 4 bases short and J 0 bases short, with 13 bases between. This CDR3 is 16 amino acids long. The DNA of the CDR3 is TGTGCCAGCAGTTCCTGGACTGTACTAGCCAAAAACATTCAGTACTTC. This encodes CASSSWTVLAKNIQYF.

This clonotype was detected many times. The rearrangement joins TRBV18 to TRBJ2-4; D perhaps matches TRBD1 (5 bases). Germline V gene sequence: CDR1 KGHSH, CDR2 LQKENI. The CDR3 loop spans 16 amino acids. V was cut by 3 bases and J by 0 bases, with 12 bases left in between. The CDR3 loop is CASSPRQIQAKNIQYF. CDR3 nucleotides: TGTGCCAGCTCACCCCGACAGATTCAAGCCAAAAACATTCAGTACTTC.

This clonotype occurred a few times. The V call is TRBV7-8, the J call TRBJ1-2; maybe TRBD1 (5 bases). V dropped 4 bases and J dropped 0 bases, with 6 bases sitting between them. This CDR3 contains 13 residues. Germline CDR1 and CDR2: SGHVS and FQNEAQ. This chain's CDR3 is CASSWGSNYGYTF. CDR3 DNA sequence: TGTGCCAGCAGCTGGGGCTCTAACTATGGCTACACCTTC.

This clonotype was seen at least ten times. The chain is built from TRBV9 and TRBJ1-1; D possibly corresponds to TRBD1 (6 bases). Trimming stripped 0 bases from V and 0 bases from J, with 15 bases between. There are 17 residues in the CDR3. In germline, CDR1 is SGDLS, CDR2 YYNGEE. The CDR3 reads CASSVAPWGAMNTEAFF. The CDR3 DNA reads TGTGCCAGCAGCGTAGCCCCTTGGGGGGCCATGAACACTGAAGCTTTCTTT. Together with reference TRBV9 and TRBJ1-1, the CDR3 gives the full variable domain: DSGVTQTPKHLITATGQRVTLRCSPRSGDLSVYWYQQSLDQGLQFLIQYYNGEERAKGNILERFSAQQFPDLHSELNLSSLELGDSALYFCASSVAPWGAMNTEAFFGQGTRLTVV.